This TCR beta chain stems from a study of long-term antiretroviral therapy in people with HIV. Study results and limitations: Repertoires with HIV possessed tighter CDR3 length spans than those of controls.

With survey level as its setting, the immunoSEQ assay was v3.0. Profiling relied on immunoSEQ multiplex PCR, and the TCRdb table lists in-frame clones only, not all of them. The sample gives tens of thousands of clones, almost 85% of which show up once; about 4.3% is in the top ten. V lost 4 bases to trimming and J lost 2 bases; unmatched junction nucleotides: 5. The V gene's germline CDR1 is MNHEY and CDR2 SVGAGI. The CDR3 extends over 15 amino acids. Details on this clone: Its antigen is currently unknown.

The TCR was taken from a man between 18 and 29 years old with HIV. The J gene is TRBJ1-1, the V gene TRBV6-5; 9 nucleotides match TRBD1. The sample consisted of unsorted PBMCs, taken about 3.3 years after starting antiretroviral therapy. The CDR3 reads CASSFGTGKNTEAFF. CDR3 DNA: TGTGCCAGCAGTTTCGGGACAGGGAAAAACACTGAAGCTTTCTTT.